The present TCR beta chain was sequenced within a study of OX40 agonist ivuxolimab in advanced cancers. For the study in its entirety: Ivuxolimab was an agonistic, fully human IgG2 monoclonal antibody directed against OX40 (CD134), a costimulatory receptor. Intravenous ivuxolimab was administered to patients every 2 weeks at six dose levels: 0.01, 0.1, 0.3, 1.5, 3 and 10 mg/kg. Of the roughly 51 patients in dose escalation, about 19 had hepatocellular carcinoma, some 15 had melanoma, 9 had renal cell carcinoma and 9 had head and neck cancer. In the dose-escalation cohort, around four fifths of patients were male, and the mean age was roughly 60 years with a range of roughly 20 to 80. Prior anti-PD-1, anti-PD-L1 or anti-CTLA-4 therapy was permitted, and checkpoint inhibitors had been received by less than 45% of dose-escalation patients. Partial responses were achieved by three dose-escalation patients, of whom one had hepatocellular carcinoma and two had cutaneous melanoma. The purpose of peripheral TCRbeta sequencing was to test whether ivuxolimab changed TCR sequence diversity and led to clonal T-cell expansion. The monotherapy dose-escalation portion (N ≈ 56 patients) of the phase I ivuxolimab trial is reported in the paper.

Summary of the overall study and its limitations: Low levels of normalized T-cell clonal expansion were also shown by some nonresponding patients. After ivuxolimab, more expanded clones were found on average in CD8+ T cells than in CD4+ T cells. At doses of 0.1 to 3.0 mg/kg, clonal expansion of both CD4+ and CD8+ T cells in blood was seen between baseline and week 6. The antigen specificity of the peripheral T cells that underwent clonal expansion was not determined. In the 0.1-3.0 mg/kg groups, partial responders were among the patients with the lowest normalized peripheral clonal expansion, particularly in CD8+ T cells.

Genomic DNA was extracted from sorted cells for sequencing of the TCRbeta CDR3 region. TCRbeta CDR3 regions were sequenced using the immunoSEQ Assay. This is the immuneACCESS table as TCRdb keeps it, with only in-frame sequences that have V and J called. A part of the clones is gone; compared with another copy, unresolved V genes explain less than half, and the rest is unexplained. Here the sample has fewer than 55,000 clones; about 90% occur a single time. The ten largest account for around 1.7% of the sample. On this clone itself: The target of this receptor is not known. Base quality data are lacking; no much larger clone is found one base away.

Patients with a history of autoimmune disease or receiving systemic immunosuppression were excluded from the trial. In every dose cohort, peripheral blood was drawn for TCR sequencing at baseline, cycle 4 day 1, and cycle 7 day 1. The samples were taken from a phase I, first-in-human, multicenter, open-label dose-escalation trial of ivuxolimab. The trial enrolled adults with locally advanced or metastatic head and neck squamous cell, hepatocellular, melanoma or renal cell carcinoma. Before TCR sequencing, CD4+ T cells and CD8+ T cells were sorted from peripheral blood as separate populations. The CDR3 numbers 15 residues from cysteine through phenylalanine. Only the CDR3 DNA stays, 45 bases, in frame from base 1. The CDR1 and CDR2 encoded by the germline V gene are SGHRS and YFSETQ. The V end loses 0 bases and the J end loses 12 bases, and a stretch of 18 bases separates them.

The sequence is built from TRBV5-1 and TRBJ1-4; the best D guess is TRBD1, with 6 bases matching. This TCR derives from an adult with an advanced solid tumor such as melanoma, head and neck, liver or kidney cancer. The sequencing used CD4+ or CD8+ T cells sorted from blood, collected in a trial of the OX40 agonist ivuxolimab. The nucleotide sequence is given as TGCGCCAGCAGCTTGGTAGCAGGGGAGAGCCCTGAACTGTTTTTT. This codes for CASSLVAGESPELFF. The variable domain in full, with residues beyond the CDR3 obtained from the reference TRBV5-1 and TRBJ1-4 genes, is KAGVTQTPRYLIKTRGQQVTLSCSPISGHRSVSWYQQTPGQGLQFLFEYFSETQRNKGNFPGRFSGRQFSNSRSEMNVSTLELGDSALYLCASSLVAGESPELFFGSGTQLSVL.